These 20 T cell receptor beta chains were sequenced from one sample in a study of T cells in Graves' hyperthyroidism and ophthalmopathy. TCR beta CDR3 regions were amplified from RNA. TCR CDR3 underwent first-round RT-PCR with the HTBI primer set. Each CDR3 protein is one row after TCRdb ran MiXCR on the multiplex PCR reads. Seen here are a few hundred thousand distinct CDR3 sequences, more than 13% observed once, and the top ten hold approximately 32%. The specimen was blood. The origin of the receptors is a woman aged 25 to 39 with Graves' hyperthyroidism.

V usage is TRBV9 and J usage is TRBJ1-2; D gene uncertain. CDR1 and CDR2 (germline): SGDLS, YYNGEE. Between the trimmed V and J ends, which lost 4 bases and 8 bases, there was a span of 15 bases. This CDR3 has 13 amino acids. CDR3 amino acids: CASSSRDLGGYTF. Written as DNA, the CDR3 is TGTGCCAGCAGCTCTCGGGATCTAGGAGGCTACACCTTC. The whole variable domain, filled in from reference TRBV9 and TRBJ1-2, reads DSGVTQTPKHLITATGQRVTLRCSPRSGDLSVYWYQQSLDQGLQFLIQYYNGEERAKGNILERFSAQQFPDLHSELNLSSLELGDSALYFCASSSRDLGGYTFGSGTRLTVV.

The chain couples TRBV20-1 to TRBJ2-2; no firm D call. Germline V gene data show CDR1 as DFQATT and CDR2 as SNEGSKA (reference sequence). The CDR3 loop spans 13 amino acids. Trimming took off 3 bases at V and 1 base at J, with 6 bases between the two ends. CDR3 nucleotide sequence: TGCAGTGCTAGTCGGCAGAACACCGGGGAGCTGTTTTTT. Translation: CSASRQNTGELFF.

There are many counts of this clonotype. The chain recombines TRBV7-6 with TRBJ1-1; the match to TRBD1 covers 8 bases. V shed 5 bases and J 3 bases; nucleotides not matched to a gene: 2. The CDR3 has 13 amino acids. Germline-derived CDR1 and CDR2 are SGHVS and FNYEAQ. DNA for the CDR3: TGTGCCAGCAGCGCACAGGGGGACACTGAAGCTTTCTTT. Encoded protein: CASSAQGDTEAFF. The whole variable domain, remainder taken from reference TRBV7-6 and TRBJ1-1, is GAGVSQSPRYKVTKRGQDVALRCDPISGHVSLYWYRQALGQGPEFLTYFNYEAQQDKSGLPNDRFSAERPEGSISTLTIQRTEQRDSAMYRCASSAQGDTEAFFGQGTRLTVV.

The chain joins TRBV11-3 to TRBJ2-5; 11 bases are a match to TRBD1. V trimming: 1 base; J trimming: 7 bases; junction bases outside the gene matches: 2. Germline V lookup: CDR1 SGHNT, CDR2 YENEEA. The CDR3 length is 14 residues. The CDR3 is CASSLVGTGGTQYF. CDR3 nucleotide sequence: TGTGCCAGCAGCTTAGTCGGGACAGGGGGGACCCAGTACTTC.

The table lists this clonotype with many counts. This CDR3 reads CASSLGRTGDNEQFF. CDR3 coding DNA: TGTGCCAGCAGCTTAGGCCGGACAGGGGACAATGAGCAGTTCTTC. The chain carries TRBV11-1 and TRBJ2-1; 9 nucleotides line up with TRBD1. This CDR3 is built from 15 residues. CDR1 and CDR2 from the germline V gene are SGHAT and FQDESV (reference sequence). The V gene end was trimmed by 1 base and the J gene end by 5 bases; junction bases not matched to a gene: 3.

This clonotype appeared a few times. The rearrangement joins TRBV11-3 to TRBJ2-7; no clear D gene. V gave up 0 bases and J gave up 5 bases, with 8 bases separating them. The CDR3 covers 13 residues. From germline, CDR1 is SGHNT and CDR2 YENEEA. Here the CDR3 reads CASSLDGKDEQYF. CDR3 DNA sequence: TGTGCCAGCAGCTTAGACGGAAAGGACGAGCAGTACTTC.

This clonotype occurred a few times. V is TRBV5-5 and J is TRBJ2-7; D is unresolved. CDR1 is SGHKS and CDR2 is YYEKEE in the germline V gene (reference sequence). The V end lost 0 bases, the J end lost 0 bases, and 10 bases lay between the germline ends. The CDR3 is 15 amino acids. The CDR3 loop is CASSLVSQSSYEQYF. The CDR3 DNA sequence: TGTGCCAGCAGCTTGGTCTCTCAGAGCTCCTACGAGCAGTACTTC.

This clonotype was detected ten times or more. This chain joins TRBV20-1 and TRBJ2-2; 8 bases fit TRBD1. Germline V lookup: CDR1 DFQATT, CDR2 SNEGSKA (reference sequence). V shed 1 base and J 5 bases; nucleotides not matched to a gene: 6. This CDR3 is 15 amino acids long. Here the CDR3 DNA reads TGCAGTGCTAGAGTAGACAGGGGCCGGACCGGGGAGCTGTTTTTT. As protein: CSARVDRGRTGELFF.

As to this clonotype: A read error is possible here, since a much larger clone lies one base away. The chain couples TRBV11-2 to TRBJ2-7; D ambiguous. The CDR3 is 13 residues long. The germline CDR1 and CDR2 sequences are SGHAT and FQNNGV. CDR3 region: CTSSLGYTYEQYF. Written as DNA, the CDR3 is TGTACCAGCAGCCTCGGCTACACCTACGAGCAGTACTTC.

This clonotype has a count of ten or more. The chain employs TRBV27 and TRBJ2-7; a possible D gene is TRBD2 (5 bases). Germline V gene sequence: CDR1 MNHEY, CDR2 SMNVEV (reference sequence). The V and J ends lost 6 bases and 3 bases respectively, with 15 bases between them. The CDR3 is 14 amino acids. For the CDR3, the DNA is TGTGCCAGCAGCCCGGAGGTCGCGCGCTACGAGCAGTACTTC. It translates to CASSPEVARYEQYF.

In its sample, this clonotype was seen a few times. The genes are TRBV24-1 and TRBJ2-2; possibly TRBD2 for D (6 bases). The CDR3 has 13 residues. The germline V and J ends were trimmed by 8 bases and 2 bases, with 8 bases remaining between them. CDR1 is KGHDR and CDR2 is SFDVKD in the germline V gene. The CDR3 loop is CATMRENTGELFF. The DNA for the CDR3 is TGTGCCACCATGCGGGAAAACACCGGGGAGCTGTTTTTT.

In this sample, this clonotype turned up many times. This chain links TRBV11-3 with TRBJ2-5, with D perhaps matching TRBD1 (5 bases). Trimming took off 5 bases at V and 5 bases at J, with 18 bases between the two ends. CDR3 length: 15 amino acids. CDR1 and CDR2 (germline): SGHNT, YENEEA. CDR3 sequence: CASSPRAGPGETQYF. The CDR3 nucleotides are TGTGCCAGCAGCCCCCGGGCAGGGCCAGGGGAGACCCAGTACTTC.

There are many counts of this clonotype. V is TRBV2 and J is TRBJ2-1; 9 bases fit TRBD2. The CDR3 runs 15 residues. The junction had 5 bases not matched to a gene; V was cut back by 4 bases and J by 4 bases. Germline V gene data show CDR1 as SNHLY and CDR2 as FYNNEI. The DNA of the CDR3 is TGTGCCAGCAGTGTAGGGCTAGCGGGATACAATGAGCAGTTCTTC. Translating gives CASSVGLAGYNEQFF.

V and J are TRBV9 and TRBJ2-3, with 11 bases lining up with TRBD2. Per the germline V gene, CDR1 is SGDLS and CDR2 is YYNGEE. The CDR3 has 17 amino acids. With 3 bases clipped from V and 2 bases from J, the junction kept 8 bases outside the gene matches. CDR3 coding DNA: TGTGCCAGCAGCGCGCTAGCGGGAGGTCCTAACACAGATACGCAGTATTTT. This codes for CASSALAGGPNTDTQYF.

The V call is TRBV3-1, the J call TRBJ2-5, with 8 bases that match TRBD2. The V gene end was trimmed by 1 base and the J gene end by 7 bases; junction bases not matched to a gene: 2. The CDR3 sequence is 13 residues long. Germline CDR1 LGHDT, CDR2 YNNKEL (reference sequence). DNA of the CDR3: TGTGCCAGCAGCCAAGCAACTAGCGGGACCCAGTACTTC. Protein sequence: CASSQATSGTQYF.

Of note for this clonotype: Being one base from a much bigger clone, this may be a read error. The chain employs TRBV18 and TRBJ1-4; 7 bases map to TRBD1. CDR3 length equals 15 residues. Germline-derived CDR1 and CDR2 are KGHSH and LQKENI. CDR3 region: CVSSPPDRDIEKLFF. The DNA of the CDR3 is TGTGTCAGCTCACCACCAGACAGGGATATTGAAAAACTGTTTTTT.

The V call is TRBV14, the J call TRBJ2-7; TRBD1 agrees at 7 bases. CDR3 length: 16 residues. The germline CDR1 and CDR2 sequences are SGHDN and FVKESK. V lost 3 bases and J lost 4; bases outside the gene matches: 12. For the CDR3, the DNA is TGTGCCAGCAGCCAGGAAGCCGGGACAGTCTTATACGAGCAGTACTTC. Protein product: CASSQEAGTVLYEQYF.

The chain carries TRBV6-2 or TRBV6-3 and TRBJ2-1; D perhaps matches TRBD2 (6 bases). Germline-derived CDR1 and CDR2 are MNHEY and SVGEGT. V was clipped by 0 bases and J by 7 bases, with 13 bases between them. The CDR3 length is 15 residues. CDR3 nucleotides: TGTGCCAGCAGTTACTCCGGACTACTAGAAAATGAGCAGTTCTTC. Translated, it gives CASSYSGLLENEQFF.

This clonotype was observed many times. V gene TRBV6-1 combines with J gene TRBJ1-5; unclear D gene. CDR1 MNHNS and CDR2 SASEGT come from the germline V gene. CDR3 length equals 15 residues. V lost 5 bases and J 0 bases, leaving 11 bases between the germline ends. The CDR3 coding sequence is TGTGCCAGCAGTCAAACCAGGCATAGCAATCAGCCCCAGCATTTT. It codes for CASSQTRHSNQPQHF.

This sequence joins TRBV18 and TRBJ1-6; D is unclear. CDR3 length: 16 amino acids. Germline assignment: CDR1 KGHSH and CDR2 LQKENI. V lost 1 base and J lost 8, with 15 bases in between. The CDR3 bases are TGTGCCAGCTCACCACTGCCCGGATCGGGTCATTCACCCCTCCACTTT. Translated: CASSPLPGSGHSPLHF.